The present TCR beta chain was sequenced within a study of blood T cell repertoires in COVID-19. Some clones are missing from TCRdb's copy, which holds only in-frame ones; the method was immunoSEQ multiplex PCR. The data hold just over 300,000 clones, with 90% observed a single time. Participants' reported clinical history set cohort assignment. The V gene end was trimmed by 3 bases and the J gene end by 6 bases; junction bases not matched to a gene: 6. The CDR3 is made up of 15 amino acids. Germline V CDR1 and CDR2: SGHKS, YYEKEE (reference sequence). The sequencing input was PBMCs or T cells enriched from blood (not recorded which). The clonotype originates from a woman aged 18 to 35 with acute COVID-19. The chain links TRBV5-5 to TRBJ1-6, with 7 bases lining up with TRBD1. The chain's CDR3 is CASSSYRDSNSPLHF. CDR3 coding DNA: TGTGCCAGCAGCTCATACCGGGACAGTAATTCACCCCTCCACTTT.